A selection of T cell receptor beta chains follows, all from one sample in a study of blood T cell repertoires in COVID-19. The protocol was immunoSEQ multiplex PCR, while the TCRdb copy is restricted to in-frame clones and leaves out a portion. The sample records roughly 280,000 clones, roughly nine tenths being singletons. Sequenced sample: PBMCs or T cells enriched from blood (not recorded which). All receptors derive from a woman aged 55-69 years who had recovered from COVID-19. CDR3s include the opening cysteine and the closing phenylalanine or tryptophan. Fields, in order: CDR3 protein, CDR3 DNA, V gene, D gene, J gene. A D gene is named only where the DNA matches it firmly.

CDR3aa: CASRVYPSGANVLTF
CDR3nt: TGTGCCAGTAGAGTCTACCCCTCTGGGGCCAACGTCCTGACTTTC
v_gene: TRBV19
d_gene: -
j_gene: TRBJ2-6

CDR3aa: CASGRQITAGTNEKLFF
CDR3nt: TGTGCCAGCGGTCGACAGATAACCGCTGGGACTAATGAAAAACTGTTTTTT
v_gene: TRBV3-1/TRBV3-2
d_gene: -
j_gene: TRBJ1-4

CDR3aa: CASSDRGGADSPLHF
CDR3nt: TGTGCCAGCAGTGACCGGGGCGGGGCCGATTCACCCCTCCACTTT
v_gene: TRBV2
d_gene: -
j_gene: TRBJ1-6

CDR3aa: CASSSGGVYTEAFF
CDR3nt: TGTGCCAGCAGCTCAGGAGGGGTGTACACTGAAGCTTTCTTT
v_gene: TRBV11-3
d_gene: -
j_gene: TRBJ1-1

CDR3aa: CASSLGLGVGDGYTF
CDR3nt: TGCGCCAGCAGCTTGGGTTTAGGGGTAGGAGATGGCTACACCTTC
v_gene: TRBV5-1
d_gene: -
j_gene: TRBJ1-2

CDR3aa: CASSEVRGGSQPQHF
CDR3nt: TGTGCCAGCAGTGAAGTCAGGGGAGGGAGTCAGCCCCAGCATTTT
v_gene: TRBV6-1
d_gene: -
j_gene: TRBJ1-5

CDR3aa: CASSKGMRSGELFF
CDR3nt: TGTGCCAGCAGCAAGGGGATGAGATCCGGGGAGCTGTTTTTT
v_gene: TRBV7-9
d_gene: -
j_gene: TRBJ2-2

CDR3aa: CAWSGTFGQPQHF
CDR3nt: TGTGCCTGGAGTGGTACATTTGGCCAGCCCCAGCATTTT
v_gene: TRBV30
d_gene: -
j_gene: TRBJ1-5

CDR3aa: CASSDRGEAFF
CDR3nt: TGTGCCAGCAGCGACAGGGGTGAAGCTTTCTTT
v_gene: TRBV9
d_gene: TRBD1
j_gene: TRBJ1-1

CDR3aa: CASSFLDREDGYTF
CDR3nt: TGCGCCAGCAGCTTCCTGGACAGGGAGGATGGCTACACCTTC
v_gene: TRBV5-1
d_gene: TRBD1
j_gene: TRBJ1-2

CDR3aa: CASSPALASEQYF
CDR3nt: TGTGCCAGCTCACCAGCGCTTGCGAGCGAGCAGTACTTC
v_gene: TRBV18
d_gene: -
j_gene: TRBJ2-7

CDR3aa: CASRSTNTGELFF
CDR3nt: TGTGCCAGCCGCAGTACGAACACCGGGGAGCTGTTTTTT
v_gene: TRBV11-3
d_gene: -
j_gene: TRBJ2-2

CDR3aa: CASSLDRYTEAFF
CDR3nt: TGTGCCAGCAGCTTGGACAGATACACTGAAGCTTTCTTT
v_gene: TRBV5-5
d_gene: -
j_gene: TRBJ1-1

CDR3aa: CARPGQGPGYGYTF
CDR3nt: TGTGCCAGACCCGGACAGGGCCCAGGGTATGGCTACACCTTC
v_gene: TRBV2
d_gene: TRBD1
j_gene: TRBJ1-2